This T cell receptor beta chain appears in the sequencing data of a study of T cell repertoires in cytomegalovirus infection. Study-level information: CMV epitopes, recently identified HLA-C-restricted and well-studied HLA-B-restricted, were used. General study results and limits: The ex vivo response was dominated by HLA-C-restricted CMV-specific TCR beta clonotypes. Summed public TCR beta family frequency identified CMV carriers bearing the relevant HLA.

This clonotype was seen repeatedly, ten times or more. Its antigen remains unknown. TCRdb re-derived calls from the reads in MiXCR, one entry per CDR3 protein. The sample lists roughly 990,000 distinct CDR3 sequences; about a third were seen once. The sequence was obtained from a human donor in good health (CMV status not recorded). Some clones in this sample may be carry-over from other donors' samples. Sample: cultured CD8+ T cells from PBMCs, taken from culture after CMV antigen stimulation.

In DNA form, the CDR3 reads TGTGCCAGCGGGACTAGCGGGGCTCCGGGGCAGTACGTC. This codes for CASGTSGAPGQYV. The genes are TRBV27 and TRBJ2-7; 13 bases are a match to TRBD2. CDR3 length equals 13 residues. CDR1 and CDR2 (germline): MNHEY, SMNVEV (reference sequence). Trimming took 8 bases from V and 9 from J; bases not matched to a gene: 7.